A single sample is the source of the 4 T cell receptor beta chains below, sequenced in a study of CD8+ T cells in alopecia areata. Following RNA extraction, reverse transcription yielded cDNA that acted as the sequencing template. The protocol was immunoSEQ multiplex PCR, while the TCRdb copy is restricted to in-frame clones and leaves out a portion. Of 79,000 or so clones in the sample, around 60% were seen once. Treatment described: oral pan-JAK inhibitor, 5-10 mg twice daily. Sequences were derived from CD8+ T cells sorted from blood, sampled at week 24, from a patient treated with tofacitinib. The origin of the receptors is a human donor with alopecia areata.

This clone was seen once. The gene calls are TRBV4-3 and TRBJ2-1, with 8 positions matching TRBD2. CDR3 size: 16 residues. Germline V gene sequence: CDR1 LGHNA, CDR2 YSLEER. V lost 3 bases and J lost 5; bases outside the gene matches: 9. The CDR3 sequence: CASSQGSGLANNEQFF. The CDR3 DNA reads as TGCGCCAGCAGCCAGGGGTCCGGACTAGCCAACAATGAGCAGTTCTTC.

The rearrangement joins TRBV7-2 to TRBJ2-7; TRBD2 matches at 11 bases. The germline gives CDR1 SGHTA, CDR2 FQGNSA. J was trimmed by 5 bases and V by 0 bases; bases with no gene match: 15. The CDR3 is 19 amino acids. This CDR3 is CASSLALGSGGAYVHEQYF. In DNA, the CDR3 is TGTGCCAGCAGCTTAGCGCTCGGTAGCGGGGGGGCCTATGTCCACGAGCAGTACTTC. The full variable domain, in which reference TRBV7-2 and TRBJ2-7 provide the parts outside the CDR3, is GAGVSQSPSNKVTEKGKDVELRCDPISGHTALYWYRQSLGQGLEFLIYFQGNSAPDKSGLPSDRFSAERTGGSVSTLTIQRTQQEDSAVYLCASSLALGSGGAYVHEQYFGPGTRLTVT.

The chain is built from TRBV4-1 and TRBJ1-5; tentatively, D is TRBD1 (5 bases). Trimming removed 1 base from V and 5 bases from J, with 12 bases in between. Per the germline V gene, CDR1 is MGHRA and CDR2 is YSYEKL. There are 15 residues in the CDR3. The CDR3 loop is CASSQVSGGDQPQHF. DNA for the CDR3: TGCGCCAGCAGCCAAGTTTCGGGAGGGGATCAGCCCCAGCATTTT.

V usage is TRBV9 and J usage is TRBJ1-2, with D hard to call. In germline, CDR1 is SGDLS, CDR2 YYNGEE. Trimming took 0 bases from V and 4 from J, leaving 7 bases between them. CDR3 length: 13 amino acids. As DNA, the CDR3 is TGTGCCAGCAGCGTAGGGGGAGTCTATGGCTACACCTTC. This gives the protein CASSVGGVYGYTF.